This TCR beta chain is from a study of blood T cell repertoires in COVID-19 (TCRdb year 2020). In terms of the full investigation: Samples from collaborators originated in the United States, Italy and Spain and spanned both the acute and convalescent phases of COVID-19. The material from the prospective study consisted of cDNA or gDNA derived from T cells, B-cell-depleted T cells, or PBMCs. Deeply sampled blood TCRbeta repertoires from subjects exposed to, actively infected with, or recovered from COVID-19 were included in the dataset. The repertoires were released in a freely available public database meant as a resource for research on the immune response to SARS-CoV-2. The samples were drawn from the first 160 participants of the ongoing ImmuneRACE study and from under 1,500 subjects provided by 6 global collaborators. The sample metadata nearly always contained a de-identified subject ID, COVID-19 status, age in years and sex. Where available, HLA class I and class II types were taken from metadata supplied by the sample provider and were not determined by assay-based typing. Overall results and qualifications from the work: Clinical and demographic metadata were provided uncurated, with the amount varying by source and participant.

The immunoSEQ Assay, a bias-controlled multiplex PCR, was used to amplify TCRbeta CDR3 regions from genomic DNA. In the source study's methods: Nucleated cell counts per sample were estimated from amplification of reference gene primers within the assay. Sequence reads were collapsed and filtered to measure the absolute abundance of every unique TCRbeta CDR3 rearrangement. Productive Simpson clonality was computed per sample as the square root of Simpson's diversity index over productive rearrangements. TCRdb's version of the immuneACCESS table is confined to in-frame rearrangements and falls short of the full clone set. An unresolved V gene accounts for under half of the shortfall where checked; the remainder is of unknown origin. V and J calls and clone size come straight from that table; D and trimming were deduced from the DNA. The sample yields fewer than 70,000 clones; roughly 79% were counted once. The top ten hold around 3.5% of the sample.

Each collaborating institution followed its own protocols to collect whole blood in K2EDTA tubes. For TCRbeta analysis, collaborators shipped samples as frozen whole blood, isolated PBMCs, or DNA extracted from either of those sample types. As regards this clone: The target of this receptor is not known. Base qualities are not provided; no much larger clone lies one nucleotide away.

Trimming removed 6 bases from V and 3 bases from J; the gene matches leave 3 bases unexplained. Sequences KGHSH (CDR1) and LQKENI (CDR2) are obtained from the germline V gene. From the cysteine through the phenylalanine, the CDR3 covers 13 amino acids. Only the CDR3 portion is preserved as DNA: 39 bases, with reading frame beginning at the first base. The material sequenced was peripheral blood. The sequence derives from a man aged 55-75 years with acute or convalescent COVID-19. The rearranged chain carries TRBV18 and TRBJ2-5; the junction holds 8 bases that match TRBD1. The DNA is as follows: TGTGCCAGCTCCCTGGACAGGGAAGAGACCCAGTACTTC. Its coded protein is CASSLDREETQYF. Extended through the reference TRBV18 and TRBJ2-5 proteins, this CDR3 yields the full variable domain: NAGVMQNPRHLVRRRGQEARLRCSPMKGHSHVYWYRQLPEEGLKFMVYLQKENIIDESGMPKERFSAEFPKEGPSILRIQQVVRGDSAAYFCASSLDREETQYFGPGTRLLVL.